One sample yielded the 10 T cell receptor beta chains listed below, sequenced in a study of shared clonotypes between healthy human individuals. The repertoire was sequenced with immunoSEQ multiplex PCR; TCRdb's copy has only in-frame clones and lacks some. The profile shows roughly 650,000 clones, approximately 96% of them singletons. CD45RO negativity and positive selection for CCR7 defined naive CD8 cells, a population that excluded terminally differentiated effector memory CD45RA+ cells. Sequencing was performed on naive CD8+ T cells sorted from blood. The receptors stem from a woman aged 25 to 45 in good health.

This rearrangement joins TRBV27 to TRBJ1-5; TRBD1 aligns across 7 bases. V lost 6 bases and J lost 8; bases outside the gene matches: 13. The CDR3 runs 15 residues. The germline gives CDR1 MNHEY, CDR2 SMNVEV (reference sequence). The CDR3 bases are TGTGCCAGCAGCCCTAGGGGGCAGGAGAATAAGCCCCAGCATTTT. Its translation is CASSPRGQENKPQHF.

This chain connects TRBV13 to TRBJ2-2, with D perhaps TRBD2 (6 bases). This CDR3 has 13 amino acids. Trimming pared 0 bases from V and 7 bases from J, leaving 6 bases between. CDR1 and CDR2 from the germline V gene are PRHDT and FYEKMQ (reference sequence). CDR3 nucleotide sequence: TGTGCCAGCAGCTTAGGGCGGGGCGGGGAGCTGTTTTTT. Amino acids: CASSLGRGGELFF. Full variable domain (remainder filled in from reference TRBV13 and TRBJ2-2): AAGVIQSPRHLIKEKRETATLKCYPIPRHDTVYWYQQGPGQDPQFLISFYEKMQSDKGSIPDRFSAQQFSDYHSELNMSSLELGDSALYFCASSLGRGGELFFGEGSRLTVL.

The V call is TRBV19, the J call TRBJ1-1, with D tentatively TRBD1 (5 bases). V lost 4 bases and J lost 0, with 6 bases in between. The length of the CDR3 is 13 residues. The germline gives CDR1 LNHDA, CDR2 SQIVND (reference sequence). The CDR3 DNA reads as TGTGCCAGTAGTACGACAGTGAACACTGAAGCTTTCTTT. This sequence encodes CASSTTVNTEAFF.

V usage is TRBV5-1 and J usage is TRBJ1-2; TRBD1 matches 7 bases. The V and J ends lost 5 bases and 8 bases, in that order; junction bases with no gene match: 6. CDR3 length: 12 residues. Germline loops: CDR1 SGHRS, CDR2 YFSETQ. Here the CDR3 reads CASRHRGEGYTF. CDR3 bases: TGCGCCAGCAGGCACAGGGGCGAAGGCTACACCTTC.

The chain employs TRBV5-1 and TRBJ2-3; the match to TRBD2 covers 7 bases. The trim removed 7 bases at V and 3 bases at J, leaving 17 bases unmatched. CDR1 SGHRS and CDR2 YFSETQ come from the germline V gene. The CDR3 runs to 17 residues. CDR3 DNA: TGCGCCAGCCAATTTGAGTCGGGACTAAGCGTGACAGATACGCAGTATTTT. It translates to CASQFESGLSVTDTQYF.

The chain has TRBV29-1 and TRBJ1-3; D is ambiguous. The V and J ends lost 6 bases and 1 base respectively, with 10 bases between them. Per the germline V gene, CDR1 is SQVTM and CDR2 is ANQGSEA. CDR3 length equals 13 residues. The CDR3 is CSVIPRSGNTIYF. The CDR3 DNA reads TGCAGCGTCATCCCCAGATCTGGAAACACCATATATTTT.

This chain connects TRBV5-1 to TRBJ2-7; 8 nucleotides agree with TRBD2. Trimming at V came to 0 bases and at J to 3 bases, leaving 5 bases not matched to a gene. From germline, CDR1 is SGHRS and CDR2 YFSETQ. CDR3 length equals 15 residues. The CDR3 region is CASSLEREGSYEQYF. The CDR3 DNA sequence: TGCGCCAGCAGCTTGGAACGGGAGGGTAGCTACGAGCAGTACTTC.

The chain has TRBV6-5 and TRBJ2-7; TRBD2 matches at 9 bases. In germline, CDR1 is MNHEY, CDR2 SVGAGI. V gave up 6 bases and J gave up 2 bases; unmatched junction bases: 5. The CDR3 totals 14 residues. As DNA, the CDR3 is TGTGCCAGCAGCCATAGCGGGAGTCCCTACGAGCAGTACTTC. It specifies CASSHSGSPYEQYF.

V usage is TRBV29-1 and J usage is TRBJ2-1, with TRBD1 as a possible D gene (7 bases). The V and J ends lost 7 bases and 2 bases respectively, with 15 bases between them. The CDR3 is 14 amino acids. Germline lookup yields CDR1 SQVTM and CDR2 ANQGSEA. The CDR3 nucleotides read TGCAGCGCCGGAGGGGGCGGTCCCTACAATGAGCAGTTCTTC. Translated, it gives CSAGGGGPYNEQFF.

The chain recombines TRBV5-4 with TRBJ1-2; TRBD1 is a possible D gene (6 bases). Germline-derived CDR1 and CDR2 are SGHNT and YYREEE (reference sequence). There are 14 residues in the CDR3. The V gene lost 0 bases and the J gene lost 4 bases, with 10 bases spanning the gap. CDR3 in amino acids: CASSLGGPRYGYTF. CDR3 sequence (DNA): TGTGCCAGCAGCTTGGGGGGGCCTCGCTATGGCTACACCTTC.